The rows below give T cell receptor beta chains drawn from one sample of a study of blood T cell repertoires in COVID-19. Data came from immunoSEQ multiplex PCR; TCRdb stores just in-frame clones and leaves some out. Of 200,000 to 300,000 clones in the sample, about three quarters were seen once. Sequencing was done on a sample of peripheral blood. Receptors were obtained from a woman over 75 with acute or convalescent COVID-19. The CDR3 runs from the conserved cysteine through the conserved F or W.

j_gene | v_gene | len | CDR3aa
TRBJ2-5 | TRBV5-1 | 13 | CASSKEAQETQYF
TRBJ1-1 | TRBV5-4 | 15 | CASSPRTALNTEAFF
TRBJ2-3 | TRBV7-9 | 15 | CASSLGLGDTDTQYF
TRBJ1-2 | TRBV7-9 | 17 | CASSSPGVRAGGDGYTF
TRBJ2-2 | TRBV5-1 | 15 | CASSPQGRNTGELFF
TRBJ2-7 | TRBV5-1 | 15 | CASSPGPTRGYEQYF
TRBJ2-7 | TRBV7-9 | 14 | CASSRRQGGYEQYF
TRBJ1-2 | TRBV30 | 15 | CAWSVLMQGAVRYTF
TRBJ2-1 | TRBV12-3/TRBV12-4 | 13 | CASSSQGYNEQFF
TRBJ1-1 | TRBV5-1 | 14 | CASSGQGPGTEAFF
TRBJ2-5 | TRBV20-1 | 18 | CSASALLASGGTQETQYF
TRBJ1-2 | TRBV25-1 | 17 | CASWGASDRGANYGYTF
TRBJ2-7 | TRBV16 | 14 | CASSHRPRSYEQYF
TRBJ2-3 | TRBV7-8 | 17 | CASSLRDIALPTDTQYF
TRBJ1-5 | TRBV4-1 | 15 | CASSQGGTVNQPQHF
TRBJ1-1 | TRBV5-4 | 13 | CASSQQGGTEAFF
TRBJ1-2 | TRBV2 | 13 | CASSGGQNYGYTF
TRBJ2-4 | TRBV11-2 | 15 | CASSLVGDRGNIQYF
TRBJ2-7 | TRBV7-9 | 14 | CASSLVGGPYEQYF
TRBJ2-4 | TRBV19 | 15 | CASSFQGHSKNIQYF
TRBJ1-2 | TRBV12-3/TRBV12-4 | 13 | CASSLAGGGGYTF
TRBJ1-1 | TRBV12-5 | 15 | CASGLVTSGNTEAFF
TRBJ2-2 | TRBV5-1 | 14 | CASSLLTSTGELFF
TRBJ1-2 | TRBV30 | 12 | CAWSLKYSGYTF
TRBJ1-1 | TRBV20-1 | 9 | CSADRGAFF
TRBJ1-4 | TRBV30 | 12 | CAWSQQGEKLFF
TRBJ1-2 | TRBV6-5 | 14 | CASSYTGANYGYTF
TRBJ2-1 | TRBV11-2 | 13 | CASSLWTSDEQFF
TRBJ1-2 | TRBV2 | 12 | CASSPDLYGYTF
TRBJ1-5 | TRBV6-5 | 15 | CASSYSGMGNQPQHF
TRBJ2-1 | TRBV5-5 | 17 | CASSLFGGTSSYNEQFF
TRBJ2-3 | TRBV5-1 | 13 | CASSPGEGNTQYF
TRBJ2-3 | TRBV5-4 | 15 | CASSLRTGATDTQYF
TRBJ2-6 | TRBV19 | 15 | CASSNRGPGANVLTF
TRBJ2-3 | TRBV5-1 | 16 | CASSLGLAGYTDTQYF
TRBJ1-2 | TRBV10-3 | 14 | CAISESADRGGYTF
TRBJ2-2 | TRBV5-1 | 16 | CASSQGQGAGTGELFF
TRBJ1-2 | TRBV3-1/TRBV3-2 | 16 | CASSPRGGALGYGYTF
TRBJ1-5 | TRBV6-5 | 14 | CASSIRPSGQPQHF
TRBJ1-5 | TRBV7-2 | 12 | CASNDRDQPQHF
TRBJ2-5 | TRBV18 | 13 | CASSQQGRETQYF
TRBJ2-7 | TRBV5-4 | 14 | CASSPSGNTYEQYF
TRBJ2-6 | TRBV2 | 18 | CASSPGLAGSSGANVLTF
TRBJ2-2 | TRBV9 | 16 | CASNPSGGQNTGELFF
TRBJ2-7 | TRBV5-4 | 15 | CASSLGGAGGYEQYF
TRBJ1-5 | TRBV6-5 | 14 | CASNPTGSNQPQHF
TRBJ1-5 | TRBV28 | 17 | CASSTTLQGYSNQPQHF
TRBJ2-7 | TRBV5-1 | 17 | CASSLRLAGGPKDEQYF
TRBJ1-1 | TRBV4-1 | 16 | CASSHGEGGGHTEAFF
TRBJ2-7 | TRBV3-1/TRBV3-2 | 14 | CASRSSGSSYEQYF
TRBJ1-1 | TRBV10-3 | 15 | CAITTGGAVSTEAFF
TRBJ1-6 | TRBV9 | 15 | CASSVEAGPNSPLHF
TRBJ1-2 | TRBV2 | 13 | CASGAGTLYGYTF
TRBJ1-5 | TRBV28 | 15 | CASRTGQLSNQPQHF
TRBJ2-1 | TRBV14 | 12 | CASSRSYNEQFF
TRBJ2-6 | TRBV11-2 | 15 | CASSLIRGRANVLTF
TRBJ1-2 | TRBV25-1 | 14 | CASSTRTVAYGYTF
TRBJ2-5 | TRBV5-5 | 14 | CASSRTDLQETQYF
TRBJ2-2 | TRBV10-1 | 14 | CASSESLNTGELFF